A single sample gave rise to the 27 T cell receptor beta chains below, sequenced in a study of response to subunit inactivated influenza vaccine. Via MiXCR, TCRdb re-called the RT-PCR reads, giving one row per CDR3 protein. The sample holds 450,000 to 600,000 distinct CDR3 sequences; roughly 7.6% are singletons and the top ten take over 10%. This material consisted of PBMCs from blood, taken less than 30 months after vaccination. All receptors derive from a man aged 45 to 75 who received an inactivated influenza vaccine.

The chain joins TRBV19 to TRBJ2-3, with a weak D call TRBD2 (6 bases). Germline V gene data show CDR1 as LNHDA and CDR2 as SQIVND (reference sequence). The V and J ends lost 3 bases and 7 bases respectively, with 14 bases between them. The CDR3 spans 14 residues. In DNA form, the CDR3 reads TGTGCCAGTAGTATGCGGGGAATTGCACATACGCAGTATTTT. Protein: CASSMRGIAHTQYF.

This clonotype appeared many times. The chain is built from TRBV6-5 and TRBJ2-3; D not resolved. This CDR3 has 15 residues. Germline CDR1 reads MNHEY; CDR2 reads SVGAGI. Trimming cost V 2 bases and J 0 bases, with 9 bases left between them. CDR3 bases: TGTGCCAGCAGTTACCAGAAGGGTAGCACAGATACGCAGTATTTT. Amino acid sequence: CASSYQKGSTDTQYF.

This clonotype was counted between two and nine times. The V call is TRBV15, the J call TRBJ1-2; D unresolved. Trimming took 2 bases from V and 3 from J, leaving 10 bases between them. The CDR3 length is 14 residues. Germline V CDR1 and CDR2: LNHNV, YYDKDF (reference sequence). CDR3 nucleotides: TGTGCCACCAGCAGACAGGTCTTTGACTATGGCTACACCTTC. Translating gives CATSRQVFDYGYTF.

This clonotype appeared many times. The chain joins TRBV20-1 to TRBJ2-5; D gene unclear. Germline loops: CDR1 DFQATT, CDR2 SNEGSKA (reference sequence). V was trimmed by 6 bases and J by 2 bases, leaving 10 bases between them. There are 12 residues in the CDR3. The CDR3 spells CSAKGMQETQYF. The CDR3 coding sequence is TGCAGTGCAAAGGGAATGCAAGAGACCCAGTACTTC.

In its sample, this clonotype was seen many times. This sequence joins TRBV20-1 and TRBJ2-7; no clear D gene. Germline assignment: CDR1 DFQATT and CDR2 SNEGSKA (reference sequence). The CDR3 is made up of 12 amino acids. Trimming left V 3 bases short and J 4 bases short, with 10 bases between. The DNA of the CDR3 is TGCAGTGCTAGTAAGGGATCGTACGAGCAGTACTTC. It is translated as CSASKGSYEQYF.

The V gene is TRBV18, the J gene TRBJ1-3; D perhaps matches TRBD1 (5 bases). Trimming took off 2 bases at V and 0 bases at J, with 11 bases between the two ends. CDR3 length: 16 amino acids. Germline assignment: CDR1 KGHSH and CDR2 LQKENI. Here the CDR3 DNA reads TGTGCCAGCTCACCATCAGGGCTACCCTCTGGAAACACCATATATTTT. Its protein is CASSPSGLPSGNTIYF.

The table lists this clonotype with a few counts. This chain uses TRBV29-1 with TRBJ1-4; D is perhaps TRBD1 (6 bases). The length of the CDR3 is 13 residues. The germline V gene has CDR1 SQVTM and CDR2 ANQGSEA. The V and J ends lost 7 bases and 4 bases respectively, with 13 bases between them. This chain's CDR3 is CSGGGRSNEKLFF. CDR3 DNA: TGCAGCGGGGGGGGCAGGAGTAATGAAAAACTGTTTTTT. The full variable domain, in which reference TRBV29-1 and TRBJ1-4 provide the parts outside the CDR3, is SAVISQKPSRDICQRGTSLTIQCQVDSQVTMMFWYRQQPGQSLTLIATANQGSEATYESGFVIDKFPISRPNLTFSTLTVSNMSPEDSSIYLCSGGGRSNEKLFFGSGTQLSVL.

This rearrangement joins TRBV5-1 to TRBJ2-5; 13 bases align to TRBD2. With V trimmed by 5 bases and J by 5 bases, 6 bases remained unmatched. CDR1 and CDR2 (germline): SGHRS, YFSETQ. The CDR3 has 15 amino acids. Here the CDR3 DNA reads TGCGCCAGCAGTCGCGGACTAGCGGGGGATGAGACCCAGTACTTC. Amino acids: CASSRGLAGDETQYF. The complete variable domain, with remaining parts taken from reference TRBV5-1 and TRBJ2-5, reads KAGVTQTPRYLIKTRGQQVTLSCSPISGHRSVSWYQQTPGQGLQFLFEYFSETQRNKGNFPGRFSGRQFSNSRSEMNVSTLELGDSALYLCASSRGLAGDETQYFGPGTRLLVL.

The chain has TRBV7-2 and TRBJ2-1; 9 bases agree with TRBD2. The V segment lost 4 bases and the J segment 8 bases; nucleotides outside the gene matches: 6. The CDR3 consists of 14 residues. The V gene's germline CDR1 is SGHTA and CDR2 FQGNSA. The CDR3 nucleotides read TGTGCCAGCAGCTGGGGCGGGGGGGCATATGAGCAGTTCTTC. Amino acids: CASSWGGGAYEQFF.

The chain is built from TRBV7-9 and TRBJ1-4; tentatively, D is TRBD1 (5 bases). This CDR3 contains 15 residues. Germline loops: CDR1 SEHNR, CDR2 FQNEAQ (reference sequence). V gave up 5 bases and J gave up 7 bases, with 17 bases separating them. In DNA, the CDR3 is TGTGCCAGCAGCCCACGGACACGGTTCGGTGAAAAACTGTTTTTT. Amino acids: CASSPRTRFGEKLFF.

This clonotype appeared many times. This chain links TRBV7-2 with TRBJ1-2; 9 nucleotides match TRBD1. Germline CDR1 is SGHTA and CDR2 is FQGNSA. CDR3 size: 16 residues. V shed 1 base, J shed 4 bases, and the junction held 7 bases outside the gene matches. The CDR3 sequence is CASSLGGQGTSYGYTF. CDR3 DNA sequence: TGTGCCAGCAGCTTAGGCGGACAGGGGACCTCCTATGGCTACACCTTC. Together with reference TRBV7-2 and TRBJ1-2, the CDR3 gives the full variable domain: GAGVSQSPSNKVTEKGKDVELRCDPISGHTALYWYRQSLGQGLEFLIYFQGNSAPDKSGLPSDRFSAERTGGSVSTLTIQRTQQEDSAVYLCASSLGGQGTSYGYTFGSGTRLTVV.

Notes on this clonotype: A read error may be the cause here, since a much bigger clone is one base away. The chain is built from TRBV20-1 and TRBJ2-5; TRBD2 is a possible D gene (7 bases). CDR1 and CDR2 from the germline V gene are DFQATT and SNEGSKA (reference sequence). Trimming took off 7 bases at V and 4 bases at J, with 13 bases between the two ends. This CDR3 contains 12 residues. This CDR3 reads CSVYGGRETQYF. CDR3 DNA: TGCAGTGTGTACGGGGGGCGAGAGACCCAGTACTTC.

The CDR3: CASSQAPPPATDTQYF. For the CDR3, the DNA is TGCGCCAGCAGCCAAGCTCCACCCCCTGCCACAGATACGCAGTATTTT. J is TRBJ2-3 and V is TRBV4-3; the D is unclear. The CDR3 loop spans 16 amino acids. Looked up from germline, CDR1 is LGHNA and CDR2 is YSLEER. Trimming took off 1 base at V and 2 bases at J, with 13 bases between the two ends.

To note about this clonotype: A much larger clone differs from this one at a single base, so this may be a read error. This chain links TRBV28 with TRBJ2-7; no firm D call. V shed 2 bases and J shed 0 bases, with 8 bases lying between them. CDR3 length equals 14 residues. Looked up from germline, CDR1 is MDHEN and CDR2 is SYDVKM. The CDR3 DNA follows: TGTGCCAGCAGTTTAGAGTACAGCTCCTACGAGCAGTACTTC. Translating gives CASSLEYSSYEQYF.

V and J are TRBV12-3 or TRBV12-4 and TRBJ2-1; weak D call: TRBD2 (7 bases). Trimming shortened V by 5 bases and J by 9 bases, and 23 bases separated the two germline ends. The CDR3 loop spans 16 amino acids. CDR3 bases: TGTGCCAGCAGTACCTCGGGGGCGGGAGCTTCGGGTGAGCAGTTCTTC. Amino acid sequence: CASSTSGAGASGEQFF.

In nucleotides, the CDR3 is TGTGCCAGCACCGGCCGGGGAGTCCTTTACGAGCAGTACTTC. Amino acids: CASTGRGVLYEQYF. This chain links TRBV3-1 with TRBJ2-7; D is perhaps TRBD2 (5 bases). The CDR3 length is 14 residues. The V gene's germline CDR1 is LGHDT and CDR2 YNNKEL (reference sequence). Trimming removed 7 bases from V and 4 bases from J, with 17 bases in between.

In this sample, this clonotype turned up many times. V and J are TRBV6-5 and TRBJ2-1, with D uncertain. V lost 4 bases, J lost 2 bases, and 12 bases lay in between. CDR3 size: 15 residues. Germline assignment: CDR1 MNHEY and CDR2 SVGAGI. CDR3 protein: CASSLTPRTYNEQFF. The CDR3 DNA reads TGTGCCAGCAGTTTAACACCCCGGACCTACAATGAGCAGTTCTTC.

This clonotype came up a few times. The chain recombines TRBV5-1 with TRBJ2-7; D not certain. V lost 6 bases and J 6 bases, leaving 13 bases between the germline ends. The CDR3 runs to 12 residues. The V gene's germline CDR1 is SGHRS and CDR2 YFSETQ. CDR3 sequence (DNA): TGCGCCAGCATGGAAGGTCCAGGCGAGCAGTACTTC. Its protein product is CASMEGPGEQYF.

CDR3 residues: CASSDHNVKGNTIYF. CDR3 nucleotide sequence: TGTGCCAGCAGTGACCATAATGTCAAAGGAAACACCATATATTTT. V gene TRBV25-1 combines with J gene TRBJ1-3; D ambiguous. Germline CDR1 and CDR2: MGHDK and SYGVNS. V lost 3 bases and J lost 4, with 13 bases in between. CDR3 size: 15 residues.

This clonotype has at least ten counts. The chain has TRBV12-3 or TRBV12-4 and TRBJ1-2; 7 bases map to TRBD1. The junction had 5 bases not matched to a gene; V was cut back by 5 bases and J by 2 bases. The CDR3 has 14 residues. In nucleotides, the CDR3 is TGTGCCAGCAGTCCCCCGGGACAGAACTATGGCTACACCTTC. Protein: CASSPPGQNYGYTF.

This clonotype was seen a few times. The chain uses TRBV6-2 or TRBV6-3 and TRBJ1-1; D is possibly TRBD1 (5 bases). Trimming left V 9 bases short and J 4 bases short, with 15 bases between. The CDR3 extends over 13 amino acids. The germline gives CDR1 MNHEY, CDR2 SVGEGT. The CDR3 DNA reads TGTGCCAGTAGGGGAGCGGGGTTCACTGAAGCTTTCTTT. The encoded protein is CASRGAGFTEAFF.

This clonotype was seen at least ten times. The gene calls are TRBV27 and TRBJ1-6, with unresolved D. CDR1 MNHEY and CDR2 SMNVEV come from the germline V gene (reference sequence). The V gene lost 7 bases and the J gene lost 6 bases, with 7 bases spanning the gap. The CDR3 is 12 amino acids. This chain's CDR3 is CASKLGNSPLHF. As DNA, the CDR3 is TGTGCCAGCAAGTTGGGTAATTCACCCCTCCACTTT.

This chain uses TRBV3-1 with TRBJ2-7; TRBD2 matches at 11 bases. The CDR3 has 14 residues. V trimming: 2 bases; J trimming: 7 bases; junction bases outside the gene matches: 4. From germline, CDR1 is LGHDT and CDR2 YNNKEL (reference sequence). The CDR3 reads CASSQTSGSFEQYF. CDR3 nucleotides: TGTGCCAGCAGCCAAACTAGCGGGAGCTTTGAGCAGTACTTC.

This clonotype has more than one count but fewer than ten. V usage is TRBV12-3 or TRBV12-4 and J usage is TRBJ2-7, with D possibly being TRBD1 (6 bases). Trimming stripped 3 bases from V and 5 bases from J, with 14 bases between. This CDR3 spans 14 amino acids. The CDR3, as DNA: TGTGCCAGCAGTTTTCGGGACAATCACCACGAGCAGTACTTC. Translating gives CASSFRDNHHEQYF.

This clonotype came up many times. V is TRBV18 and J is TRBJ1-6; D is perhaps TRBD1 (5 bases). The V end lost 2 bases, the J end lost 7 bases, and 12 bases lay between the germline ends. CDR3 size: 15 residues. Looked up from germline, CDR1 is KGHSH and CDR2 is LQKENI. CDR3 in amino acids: CASSPGTWNNSPLHF. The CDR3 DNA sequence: TGTGCCAGCTCACCAGGGACGTGGAACAATTCACCCCTCCACTTT.

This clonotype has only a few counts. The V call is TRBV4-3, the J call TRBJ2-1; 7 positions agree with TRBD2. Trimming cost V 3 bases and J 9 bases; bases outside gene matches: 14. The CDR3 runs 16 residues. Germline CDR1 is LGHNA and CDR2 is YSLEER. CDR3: CASSQGGDYRVGEQFF. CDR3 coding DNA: TGCGCCAGCAGCCAGGGGGGGGACTATCGTGTCGGTGAGCAGTTCTTC.

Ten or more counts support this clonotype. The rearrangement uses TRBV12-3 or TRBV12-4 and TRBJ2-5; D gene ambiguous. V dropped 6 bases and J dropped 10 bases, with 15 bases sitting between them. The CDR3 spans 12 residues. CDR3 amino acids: CASSPGKWDQYF. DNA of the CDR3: TGTGCCAGCAGCCCGGGCAAGTGGGACCAGTACTTC.